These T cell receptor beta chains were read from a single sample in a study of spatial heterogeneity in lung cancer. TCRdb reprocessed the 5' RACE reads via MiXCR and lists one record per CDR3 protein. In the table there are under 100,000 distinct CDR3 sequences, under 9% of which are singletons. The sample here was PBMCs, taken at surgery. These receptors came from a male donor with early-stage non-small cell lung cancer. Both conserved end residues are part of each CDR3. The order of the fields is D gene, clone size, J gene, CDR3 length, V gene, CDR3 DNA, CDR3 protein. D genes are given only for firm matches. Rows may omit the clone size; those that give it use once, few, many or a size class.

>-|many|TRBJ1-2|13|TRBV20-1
TGCAGTGCCCTGGTGGTGATCGGGGCGGGCTACACCTTC
CSALVVIGAGYTF
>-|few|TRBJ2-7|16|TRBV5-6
TGTGCCAGCAGCTTAACACAGGGTGGGGGGACCTACGAGCAGTACTTC
CASSLTQGGGTYEQYF
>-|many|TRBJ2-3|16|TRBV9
TGTGCCAGCAGCTCCCGGACGGGACTTCTACCAGATACGCAGTATTTT
CASSSRTGLLPDTQYF
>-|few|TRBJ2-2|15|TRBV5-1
TGCGCCAGCAGCTTGCCCCCTGCGAACACCGGGGAGCTGTTTTTT
CASSLPPANTGELFF
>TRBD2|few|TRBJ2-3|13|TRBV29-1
TGCAGCGTTGAGGGACTAGTCGGGGATACGCAGTATTTT
CSVEGLVGDTQYF
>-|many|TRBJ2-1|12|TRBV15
TGTGCCACCAGCGGGGGGTACAATGAGCAGTTCTTC
CATSGGYNEQFF
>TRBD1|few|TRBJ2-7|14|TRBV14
TGTGCCAGCAGCCAGGGGCAGGGGGCCCGGGAGCAGTACTTC
CASSQGQGAREQYF
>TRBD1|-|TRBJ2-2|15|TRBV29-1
TGCAGCGTTGATTTAACAGGGGACGGCACCGGGGAGCTGTTTTTT
CSVDLTGDGTGELFF
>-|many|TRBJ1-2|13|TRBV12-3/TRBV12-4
TGTGCCAGCAGTGGGACGGAGAGTTATGGCTACACCTTC
CASSGTESYGYTF
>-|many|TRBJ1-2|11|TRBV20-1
TGCAGTGCTTACAGTATCTATGGCTACACCTTC
CSAYSIYGYTF
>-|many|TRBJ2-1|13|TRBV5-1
TGCGCCAGCAGCTCCTTATCCGGGACAGAGCAGTTCTTC
CASSSLSGTEQFF
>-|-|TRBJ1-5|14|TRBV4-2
TGTGCCAGCAGCCAACCAGGGGAGAGTCAGCCCCAGCATTTT
CASSQPGESQPQHF
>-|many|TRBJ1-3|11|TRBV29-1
TGCAGCGTGGAATCTGGAAACACCATATATTTT
CSVESGNTIYF
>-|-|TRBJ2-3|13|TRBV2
TGTGCCAGCAGTCCCCGTCAGGTCGGGGGGCAGTATTTT
CASSPRQVGGQYF
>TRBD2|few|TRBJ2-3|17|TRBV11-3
TGTGCCAGCAGCCCCTCCGGATTCGCGGGGGGCCGGGATACGCAGTATTTT
CASSPSGFAGGRDTQYF
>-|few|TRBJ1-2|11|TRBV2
TGTGCCAGCAGTGAAAACTATGGCTACACCTTC
CASSENYGYTF
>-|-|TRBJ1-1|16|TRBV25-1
TGTGCCAGCAGTGACCCCTGGGGAGGGCAGGGCACTGAAGCTTTCTTT
CASSDPWGGQGTEAFF
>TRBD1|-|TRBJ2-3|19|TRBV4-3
TGCGCCAGCAGCCAAGATTACCGGACAGGGGGATCGGGCACAGATACGCAGTATTTT
CASSQDYRTGGSGTDTQYF
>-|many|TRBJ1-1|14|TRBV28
TGTGCCAGCAGTGAGGGGGGGTCGAACACTGAAGCTTTCTTT
CASSEGGSNTEAFF
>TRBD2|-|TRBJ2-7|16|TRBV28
TGTGCCAGCAGTTTGGAGCGGAGCGGGGCCCTGGGGGAGCAGTACTTC
CASSLERSGALGEQYF
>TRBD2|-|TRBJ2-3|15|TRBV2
TGTGCCAGCAGGGGACTAGCGGGAGCGCCGGATACGCAGAATTTT
CASRGLAGAPDTQNF
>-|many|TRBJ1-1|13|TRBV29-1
TGCAGCGTTAAACGGGGCAGGAACACTGAAGCTTTCTTT
CSVKRGRNTEAFF
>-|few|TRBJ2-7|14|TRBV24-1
TGTGCCACCAGTGATCCTGGGATGCCCTACGAGCAGTACTTC
CATSDPGMPYEQYF
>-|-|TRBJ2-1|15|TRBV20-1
TGCAGTGCTAGAGTACAGGGGGGGCCCGTCAATGAGCAGTTCTTC
CSARVQGGPVNEQFF
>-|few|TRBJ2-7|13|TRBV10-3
TGTGCCATCAGTGAAGGGGTAGACTACGAGCAGTACTTC
CAISEGVDYEQYF
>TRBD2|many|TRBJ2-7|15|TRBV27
TGTGCCAGCAGTTTCAGCGGGAGGGGAGCCTACGAGCAGTACTTC
CASSFSGRGAYEQYF
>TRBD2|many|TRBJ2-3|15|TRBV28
TGTGCCAGCAGCCCGACTAGCGGGACCACAGATACGCAGTATTTT
CASSPTSGTTDTQYF
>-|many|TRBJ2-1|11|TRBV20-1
TGCAGTGTCCCAGGGTTGGGTGAGCAGTTCTTC
CSVPGLGEQFF
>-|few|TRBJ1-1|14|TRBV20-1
TGCAGTGCTAGAGATCTCGGGGGAATCACTGAAGCTTTCTTT
CSARDLGGITEAFF
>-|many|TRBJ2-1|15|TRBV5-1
TGCGCCAGCAGCTTGGCATCCGTCTCCTACAATGAGCAGTTCTTC
CASSLASVSYNEQFF
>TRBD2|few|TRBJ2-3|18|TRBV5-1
TGCGCCAGCAGCTTCTCCCCGCTGGGACTAGCGGAGGGGGGTACGCAGTATTTT
CASSFSPLGLAEGGTQYF
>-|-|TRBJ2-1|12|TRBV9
TGTGCCGTTCGGGGCCATTCCCATGAGCAGTTCTTC
CAVRGHSHEQFF
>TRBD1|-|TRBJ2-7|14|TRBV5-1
TGCGCCAGCAGCTTGGGACAGGGCGAATACGAGCAGTACTTC
CASSLGQGEYEQYF
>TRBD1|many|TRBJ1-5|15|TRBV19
TGTGCCAGTAGTGCCCTAGGGACAGGGACACAGCCCCAGCATTTT
CASSALGTGTQPQHF
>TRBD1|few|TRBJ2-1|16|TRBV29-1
TGCAGCGTTGACCGGACAGGATCGAGCTCCTACAATGAGCAGTTCTTC
CSVDRTGSSSYNEQFF
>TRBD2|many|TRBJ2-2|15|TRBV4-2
TGTGCCAGCACCCGACTAGCGGGCGAGACCGGGGAGCTGTTTTTT
CASTRLAGETGELFF
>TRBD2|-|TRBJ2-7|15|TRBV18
TGTGCCAGCTCACCTCAGTCACTAGCGGGCAACGAGCAGTACTTC
CASSPQSLAGNEQYF
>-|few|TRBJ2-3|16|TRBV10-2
TGCGCCAGCAGTCGAACTAGCCGACGGTACACAGATACGCAGTATTTT
CASSRTSRRYTDTQYF
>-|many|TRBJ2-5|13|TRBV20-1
TGCAGTGCTAGAGTCGCGGGACAAGAGACCCAGTACTTC
CSARVAGQETQYF
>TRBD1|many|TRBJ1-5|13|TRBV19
TGTGCCAGTAGTGGACAGGGAGCCCAGCCCCAGCATTTT
CASSGQGAQPQHF
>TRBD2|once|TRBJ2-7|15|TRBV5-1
TGCGCCAGCAGCTTTACTAGCGGGACCTCCTACGAGCAGTACTTC
CASSFTSGTSYEQYF
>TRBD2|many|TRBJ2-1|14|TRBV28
TGTGCCAGCAGTTTAACTAGCGGGAGGTCTGAGCAGTTCTTC
CASSLTSGRSEQFF
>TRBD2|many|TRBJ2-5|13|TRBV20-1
TGCAGTCCACGACTAGCGGGCCAAGAGACCCAGTACTTC
CSPRLAGQETQYF
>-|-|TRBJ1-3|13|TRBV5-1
TGCGCCAGCAGCTTGGATCCTGGAAACACCATATATTTT
CASSLDPGNTIYF
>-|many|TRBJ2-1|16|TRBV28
TGTGCCAGCAGTTTCGTTGGCAGGGGAAACCACAATGAGCAGTTCTTC
CASSFVGRGNHNEQFF
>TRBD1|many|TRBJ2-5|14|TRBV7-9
TGTGCCAGCAGCCGACTTACACAGGGGCAGACCCAGTACTTC
CASSRLTQGQTQYF
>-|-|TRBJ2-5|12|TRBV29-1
TGCAGCGCTGGGACACCCGAAGCGACCCAGTACTTC
CSAGTPEATQYF
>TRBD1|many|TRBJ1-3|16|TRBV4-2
TGTGCCAGCAGCCCCAGACAGGGATCCTCTGGAAACACCATATATTTT
CASSPRQGSSGNTIYF
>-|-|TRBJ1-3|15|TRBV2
TGTGCCAGCAGTGCGGATTTGAACTCTGGAAACACCATATATTTT
CASSADLNSGNTIYF
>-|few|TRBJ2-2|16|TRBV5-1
TGCGCCAGCAGCTTGGCTGGGTATAACATCGGCGGGGAGCTGTTTTTT
CASSLAGYNIGGELFF
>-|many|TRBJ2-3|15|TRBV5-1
TGCGCCAGCAGCTTGAGCGACCCTAGCACAGATACGCAGTATTTT
CASSLSDPSTDTQYF
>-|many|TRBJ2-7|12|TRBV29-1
TGCAGCGTTGAGGCTCCAGGGTACGAGCAGTACTTC
CSVEAPGYEQYF
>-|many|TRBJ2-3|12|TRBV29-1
TGCAGCGGGCTCAGGGGCACAGATACGCAGTATTTT
CSGLRGTDTQYF
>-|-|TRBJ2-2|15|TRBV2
TGTGCCAGCAGTGAAAGGGTCGCAGGGGTCGGGGAGCTGTTTTTT
CASSERVAGVGELFF
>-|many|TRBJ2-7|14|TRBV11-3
TGTGCCAGCAGCTTAAACCCCCAGTCGGGAGAGCAGTACTTC
CASSLNPQSGEQYF
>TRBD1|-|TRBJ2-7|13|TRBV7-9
TGTGCCAGCAGCGGACGACAGGGCTACGAGCAGTACTTC
CASSGRQGYEQYF
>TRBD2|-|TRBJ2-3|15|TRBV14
TGTGCCAGCAGCCAGAAGCGGGGGAGCACAGATACGCAGTATTTT
CASSQKRGSTDTQYF
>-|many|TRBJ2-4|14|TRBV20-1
TGCAGTGCGAGTGGGGGGTTAGCCAAAAACATTCAGTACTTC
CSASGGLAKNIQYF
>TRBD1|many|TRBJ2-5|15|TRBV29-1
TGCAGCCTCCAAGGTGGGACAGGGATAGGAGAGACCCAGTACTTC
CSLQGGTGIGETQYF
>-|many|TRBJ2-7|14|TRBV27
TGTGCCAGCTTCAATCCAGGAACGGCCCCCGAGCAGTACTTC
CASFNPGTAPEQYF